This T cell receptor (beta chain) was sequenced for a study of blood T cells in healthy people across ages. Germline V gene sequence: CDR1 SGHVS, CDR2 FQNEAQ. This CDR3 has 19 amino acids. V was cut by 1 base and J by 0 bases, with 16 bases left in between. For every donor, a draw yielded ten milliliters of peripheral blood. A second PCR, run for about 7 to 11 cycles, used a sample-barcoded 5' primer plus a J-beta primer mix. All samples gave at least 3 million CDR3-containing paired-end reads. Via MiXCR, TCRdb re-called the 5' RACE reads, giving one row per CDR3 protein. The table includes roughly 900,000 distinct CDR3 sequences, around 48% detected once.

This TCR derives from a man aged 25-40 years in good health. This chain uses TRBV7-8 with TRBJ2-6; a weak D match, TRBD2 (5 bases). The sequencing sample was made of blood. In DNA, the CDR3 is TGTGCCAGCAGCTTAGGTACCTTTCGCGGGCTCTCTGGGGCCAACGTCCTGACTTTC. It yields the protein CASSLGTFRGLSGANVLTF.